The 27 T cell receptor beta chains below come from one sample, sequenced in a study of identical twins. TCRdb processed the 5' RACE reads anew with MiXCR; each CDR3 protein has one entry. The repertoire consists of about 720,000 distinct CDR3 sequences, with over 15% occurring once and the leading ten covering around 13%. This sample was shared with a second study, whose subject was T cells expressing NK-cell markers.

The sequenced sample was PBMCs. The source is a woman under 30 in good health.

The sample holds a few counts of this clonotype. The chain employs TRBV20-1 and TRBJ1-1; D is undetermined. Germline lookup yields CDR1 DFQATT and CDR2 SNEGSKA (reference sequence). This CDR3 contains 13 residues. The ends were cut back, 2 bases at V and 1 base at J, with 8 bases in the middle. CDR3 DNA sequence: TGCAGTGCTAGACCCCAGGCGAACACTGAAGCTTTCTTT. Amino acid sequence: CSARPQANTEAFF.

The V call is TRBV2, the J call TRBJ1-1; 7 positions agree with TRBD1. The V and J ends lost 8 bases and 5 bases, in that order; junction bases with no gene match: 5. Germline assignment: CDR1 SNHLY and CDR2 FYNNEI. This CDR3 region has 12 residues. The CDR3 bases are TGTGCCAGCGACAGGGTGGGAACTGAAGCTTTCTTT. Amino acid sequence: CASDRVGTEAFF.

This clonotype was detected a few times. This chain connects TRBV20-1 to TRBJ2-6; D is uncertain. V was cut by 5 bases and J by 0 bases, with 11 bases left in between. The CDR3 loop spans 15 amino acids. Germline-derived CDR1 and CDR2 are DFQATT and SNEGSKA (reference sequence). The CDR3 region has the DNA TGCAGTGCTCCCCGGACGAGCTCTGGGGCCAACGTCCTGACTTTC. Translating it yields CSAPRTSSGANVLTF.

This clonotype was seen repeatedly, ten times or more. The chain recombines TRBV29-1 with TRBJ2-1, with a weak D call TRBD2 (7 bases). CDR3 length equals 16 residues. The germline V and J ends were trimmed by 7 bases and 0 bases, with 19 bases remaining between them. In germline, CDR1 is SQVTM, CDR2 ANQGSEA. CDR3 sequence: CSALMGGPSSYNEQFF. The CDR3 nucleotides read TGCAGCGCTCTAATGGGGGGGCCCAGCTCCTACAATGAGCAGTTCTTC.

The J gene is TRBJ2-3, the V gene TRBV29-1; no clear D gene. The CDR3 has 11 residues. Trimming took 4 bases from V and 7 from J, leaving 9 bases between them. Per germline, CDR1 SQVTM and CDR2 ANQGSEA. CDR3 in DNA: TGCAGCGTTGGAAAATCCCATACGCAGTATTTT. Protein: CSVGKSHTQYF.

The CDR3 is CASSLLPRLAYEQYF. In nucleotides, the CDR3 is TGTGCCAGCAGCTTACTCCCGCGGTTAGCCTACGAGCAGTACTTC. This chain links TRBV7-2 with TRBJ2-7; D remains ambiguous. The V gene's germline CDR1 is SGHTA and CDR2 FQGNSA. This CDR3 region has 15 residues. Trimming removed 2 bases at V and 2 bases at J, with 13 bases between.

This clonotype was observed a few times. J is TRBJ2-7 and V is TRBV5-1, with TRBD2 identical over 11 bases. The V and J ends lost 4 bases and 3 bases, in that order; junction bases with no gene match: 3. This CDR3 has 14 amino acids. Germline V gene sequence: CDR1 SGHRS, CDR2 YFSETQ. CDR3 loop: CASSRTSGHYEQYF. The CDR3 DNA is TGCGCCAGCAGCCGGACTAGCGGGCACTACGAGCAGTACTTC.

This clonotype was seen only a few times. The chain carries TRBV12-3 or TRBV12-4 and TRBJ2-2; 11 bases align to TRBD2. This CDR3 has 15 amino acids. V lost 8 bases, J lost 6 bases, and 8 bases stayed unmatched. DNA for the CDR3: TGTGCCAGCTGCCTAGCGGGAGGTGTTCCCGGGGAGCTGTTTTTT. Its protein product is CASCLAGGVPGELFF.

At least ten counts were recorded for this clonotype. This chain connects TRBV7-9 to TRBJ1-1; D call uncertain. Germline CDR1 SEHNR, CDR2 FQNEAQ (reference sequence). The V gene lost 1 base and the J gene lost 6 bases, with 9 bases spanning the gap. The CDR3 sequence is 13 residues long. This CDR3 reads CASSLEEVSEAFF. CDR3 DNA: TGTGCCAGCAGCTTAGAGGAGGTATCTGAAGCTTTCTTT.

The chain joins TRBV12-3 or TRBV12-4 to TRBJ1-1; D unresolved. The V gene lost 2 bases and the J gene lost 5 bases, with 15 bases spanning the gap. The CDR3 runs to 15 residues. The CDR3 nucleotides read TGTGCCAGCAGTTTAAACGGAGCACGGTTTACTGAAGCTTTCTTT. Translated, it gives CASSLNGARFTEAFF.

There are a few counts of this clonotype. The chain couples TRBV7-2 to TRBJ2-1; unclear D gene. The CDR3 covers 15 residues. Trimming removed 5 bases from V and 0 bases from J, with 11 bases in between. Germline CDR1 is SGHTA and CDR2 is FQGNSA. CDR3: CASSPLPGSYNEQFF. In DNA, the CDR3 is TGTGCCAGCAGCCCTCTCCCGGGCTCCTACAATGAGCAGTTCTTC.

This sequence joins TRBV4-2 and TRBJ2-1; 8 nucleotides align to TRBD2. J gave up 10 bases and V 0 bases, and 11 bases lay outside the gene matches. Germline CDR1 is LGHNA and CDR2 is YNFKEQ. The CDR3 has 16 residues. The CDR3 DNA sequence: TGTGCCAGCAGCCAAGATCTTTGGCGGGGGGAGGGGGAGCAGTTCTTC. Its translation is CASSQDLWRGEGEQFF.

This clonotype was observed at least ten times. This chain uses TRBV6-5 with TRBJ1-1; D gene ambiguous. Germline loops: CDR1 MNHEY, CDR2 SVGAGI. V was trimmed by 2 bases and J by 4 bases, leaving 8 bases between them. The CDR3 extends over 13 amino acids. For the CDR3, the DNA is TGTGCCAGCAGTTACCACTCCATCACTGAAGCTTTCTTT. Translated: CASSYHSITEAFF.

This clonotype was observed many times. CDR3 DNA sequence: TGTGCCAGCAGTTCAGACAGGACCTACGAGCAGTACTTC. Its protein product is CASSSDRTYEQYF. The rearrangement uses TRBV2 and TRBJ2-7; possible D gene TRBD1, 6 bases. Looked up from germline, CDR1 is SNHLY and CDR2 is FYNNEI. The CDR3 runs 13 residues. Deletions cut 5 bases from V and 2 bases from J, with 10 bases between.

There are a few counts of this clonotype. The chain recombines TRBV9 with TRBJ2-3; 7 bases align to TRBD2. This CDR3 region has 17 residues. The junction had 13 bases not matched to a gene; V was cut back by 4 bases and J by 2 bases. CDR1 and CDR2 (germline): SGDLS, YYNGEE. The CDR3 coding sequence is TGTGCCAGCAGCCTCACGGGAGGCCGGGAGGTCACAGATACGCAGTATTTT. Its protein is CASSLTGGREVTDTQYF.

The V call is TRBV20-1, the J call TRBJ2-4; TRBD2 aligns across 7 bases. The V gene end was trimmed by 4 bases and the J gene end by 6 bases; junction bases not matched to a gene: 12. Germline-derived CDR1 and CDR2 are DFQATT and SNEGSKA (reference sequence). The CDR3 totals 15 residues. The CDR3 protein is CSATQVGRGRNIQYF. Written as DNA, the CDR3 is TGCAGTGCTACTCAGGTGGGGCGGGGGAGAAACATTCAGTACTTC.

V and J are TRBV4-2 and TRBJ2-5, with 8 bases identical to TRBD2. CDR3 length: 14 residues. V was clipped by 4 bases and J by 4 bases; unmatched bases: 5. Germline V gives CDR1 LGHNA, CDR2 YNFKEQ. The chain's CDR3 is CASSPGGAGETQYF. DNA for the CDR3: TGTGCCAGCAGCCCCGGGGGGGCTGGAGAGACCCAGTACTTC.

This clonotype has ten or more counts. J is TRBJ1-2 and V is TRBV20-1, with a weak D call TRBD1 (5 bases). Germline CDR1 DFQATT, CDR2 SNEGSKA (reference sequence). The germline V and J ends were trimmed by 2 bases and 4 bases, with 8 bases remaining between them. The CDR3 covers 12 residues. Written as DNA, the CDR3 is TGCAGTGCTAGACTCGGGGGCTATGGCTACACCTTC. Amino acid sequence: CSARLGGYGYTF.

Ten or more counts support this clonotype. The chain carries TRBV20-1 and TRBJ1-1; TRBD1 agrees at 7 bases. With V trimmed by 0 bases and J by 1 base, 11 bases remained unmatched. CDR3 size: 17 residues. Looked up from germline, CDR1 is DFQATT and CDR2 is SNEGSKA (reference sequence). The CDR3 DNA follows: TGCAGTGCTAGAGATCTGTATCGGGCAGGGGGGAACACTGAAGCTTTCTTT. Translating it yields CSARDLYRAGGNTEAFF.

The chain combines TRBV20-1 with TRBJ2-1, with 10 bases matching TRBD1. The CDR3 extends over 15 amino acids. The germline V gene encodes CDR1 DFQATT and CDR2 SNEGSKA (reference sequence). The ends lost 5 bases at V and 7 bases at J; junction bases unmatched: 11. CDR3: CSARTGTGDLNEQFF. Written as DNA, the CDR3 is TGCAGTGCTCGCACAGGGACAGGGGATCTAAATGAGCAGTTCTTC.

This clonotype was seen a handful of times. This rearrangement joins TRBV12-3 or TRBV12-4 to TRBJ2-1; TRBD2 matches 8 bases. V was pared by 11 bases and J by 0 bases, with 21 bases of the junction left unmatched. This CDR3 comprises 19 residues. This CDR3 reads CAFSRPVRGGGISYNEQFF. Here the CDR3 DNA reads TGTGCCTTCAGTCGACCTGTTAGGGGCGGGGGGATCTCCTACAATGAGCAGTTCTTC.

The chain couples TRBV7-2 to TRBJ2-7; possible D gene TRBD1, 7 bases. The CDR3 consists of 16 residues. V lost 0 bases to trimming and J lost 1 base, with 13 bases between them. Germline V CDR1 and CDR2: SGHTA, FQGNSA. DNA of the CDR3: TGTGCCAGCAGCTTAGCGCACTCAGGGGGGTCCTACGAGCAGTACTTC. Translation: CASSLAHSGGSYEQYF.

This sequence joins TRBV10-3 and TRBJ2-3; TRBD2 matches 7 bases. Germline V gene lookup returns CDR1 ENHRY and CDR2 SYGVKD. The V gene end was trimmed by 7 bases and the J gene end by 4 bases; junction bases not matched to a gene: 14. CDR3 length: 16 residues. The DNA for the CDR3 is TGTGCCATCAAGGCTGTAGCGGGCGGCGGGGCAGATACGCAGTATTTT. This codes for CAIKAVAGGGADTQYF.

This clonotype has more than one count but fewer than ten. The rearrangement joins TRBV20-1 to TRBJ2-7; no firm D call. This CDR3 spans 15 amino acids. The ends were cut back, 2 bases at V and 2 bases at J, with 16 bases in the middle. Germline V gene data show CDR1 as DFQATT and CDR2 as SNEGSKA (reference sequence). CDR3: CSARSQTGAAYEQYF. The CDR3 DNA sequence: TGCAGTGCTAGATCCCAGACCGGCGCCGCCTACGAGCAGTACTTC.

This clonotype came up a few times. The V gene is TRBV24-1, the J gene TRBJ2-1, with TRBD2 matching over 7 bases. Trimming removed 7 bases from V and 11 bases from J; junction bases left unmatched: 7. The CDR3 is made up of 12 amino acids. CDR1 KGHDR and CDR2 SFDVKD come from the germline V gene. The CDR3 nucleotides are TGTGCCACCAGCACAAGAGCGGGAAAGCAGTTCTTC. Amino acids: CATSTRAGKQFF.

This clonotype was seen a few times. The rearrangement links TRBV5-5 to TRBJ2-5; D ambiguous. Germline V gene lookup returns CDR1 SGHKS and CDR2 YYEKEE (reference sequence). V lost 1 base to trimming and J lost 0 bases, with 7 bases between them. The CDR3 is 14 residues long. CDR3 nucleotides: TGTGCCAGCAGCTTGACCACGTACCAAGAGACCCAGTACTTC. Its translation is CASSLTTYQETQYF. The complete variable domain, with remaining parts taken from reference TRBV5-5 and TRBJ2-5, reads DAGVTQSPTHLIKTRGQQVTLRCSPISGHKSVSWYQQVLGQGPQFIFQYYEKEERGRGNFPDRFSARQFPNYSSELNVNALLLGDSALYLCASSLTTYQETQYFGPGTRLLVL.

This clonotype has only a few counts. The V gene is TRBV3-1, the J gene TRBJ2-5; weak D call: TRBD2 (7 bases). Between the trimmed V and J ends, which lost 1 base and 0 bases, there was a span of 18 bases. This CDR3 spans 18 amino acids. Germline V gene lookup returns CDR1 LGHDT and CDR2 YNNKEL (reference sequence). Here the CDR3 reads CASSQVPLGRGNQETQYF. The CDR3 coding sequence is TGTGCCAGCAGCCAAGTACCCCTTGGGAGGGGGAACCAAGAGACCCAGTACTTC.